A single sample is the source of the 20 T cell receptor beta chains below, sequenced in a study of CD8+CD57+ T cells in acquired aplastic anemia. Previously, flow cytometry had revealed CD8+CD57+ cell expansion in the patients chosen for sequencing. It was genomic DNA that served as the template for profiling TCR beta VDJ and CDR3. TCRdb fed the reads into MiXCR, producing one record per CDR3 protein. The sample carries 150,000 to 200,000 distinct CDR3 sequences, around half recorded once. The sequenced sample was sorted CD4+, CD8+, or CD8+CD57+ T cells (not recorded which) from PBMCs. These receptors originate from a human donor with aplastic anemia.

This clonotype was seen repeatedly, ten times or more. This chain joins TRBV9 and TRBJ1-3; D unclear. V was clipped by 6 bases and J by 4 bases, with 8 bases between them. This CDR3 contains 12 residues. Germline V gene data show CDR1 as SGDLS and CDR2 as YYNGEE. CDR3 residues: CASTQNGNTIYF. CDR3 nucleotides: TGTGCCAGCACCCAGAACGGAAACACCATATATTTT.

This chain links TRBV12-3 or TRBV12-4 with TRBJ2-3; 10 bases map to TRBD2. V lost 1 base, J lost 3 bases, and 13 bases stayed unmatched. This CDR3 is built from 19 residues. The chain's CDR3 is CASSLEGRLAGDATDTQYF. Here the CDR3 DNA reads TGTGCCAGCAGTTTAGAGGGTCGGCTAGCGGGGGATGCGACAGATACGCAGTATTTT.

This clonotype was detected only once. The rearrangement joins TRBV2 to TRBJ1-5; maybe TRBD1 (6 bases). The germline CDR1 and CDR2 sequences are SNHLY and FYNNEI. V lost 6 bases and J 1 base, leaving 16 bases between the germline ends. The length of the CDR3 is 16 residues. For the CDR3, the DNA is TGTGCCAGCAGCCCGTTAGGGGGGGTCAGCAATCAGCCCCAGCATTTT. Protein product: CASSPLGGVSNQPQHF.

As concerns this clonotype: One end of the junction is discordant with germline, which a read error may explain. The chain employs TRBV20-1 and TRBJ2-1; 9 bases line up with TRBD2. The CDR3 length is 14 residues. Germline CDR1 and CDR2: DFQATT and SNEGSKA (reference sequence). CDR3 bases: TGCGGTGCTAGAGCTATTAGCGGGAGCCATGAGCAGTTCTTC. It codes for CGARAISGSHEQFF.

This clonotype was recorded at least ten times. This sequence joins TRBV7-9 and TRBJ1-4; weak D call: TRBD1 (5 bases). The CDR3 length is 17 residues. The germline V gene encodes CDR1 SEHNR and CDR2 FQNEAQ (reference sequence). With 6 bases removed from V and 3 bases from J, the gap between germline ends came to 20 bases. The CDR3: CASRPTQGKGSNEKLFF. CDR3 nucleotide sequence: TGTGCCAGCAGACCGACCCAGGGAAAGGGCTCTAATGAAAAACTGTTTTTT.

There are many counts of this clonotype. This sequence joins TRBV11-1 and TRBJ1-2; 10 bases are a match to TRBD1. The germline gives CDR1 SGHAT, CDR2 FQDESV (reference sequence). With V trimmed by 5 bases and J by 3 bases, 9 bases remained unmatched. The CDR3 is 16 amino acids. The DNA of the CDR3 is TGTGCCAGCAGCCACAACCCTGGACAGGGGGACTATGGCTACACCTTC. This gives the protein CASSHNPGQGDYGYTF.

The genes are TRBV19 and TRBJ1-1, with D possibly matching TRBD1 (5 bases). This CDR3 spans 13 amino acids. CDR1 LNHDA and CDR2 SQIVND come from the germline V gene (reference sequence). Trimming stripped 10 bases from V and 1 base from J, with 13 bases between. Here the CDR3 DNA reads TGTGCCACCCGGGCAGGGCCGAACACTGAAGCTTTCTTT. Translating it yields CATRAGPNTEAFF.

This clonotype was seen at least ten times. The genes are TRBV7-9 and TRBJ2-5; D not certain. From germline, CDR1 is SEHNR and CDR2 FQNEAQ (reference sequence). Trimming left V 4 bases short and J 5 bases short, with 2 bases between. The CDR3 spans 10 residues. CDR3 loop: CASSYETQYF. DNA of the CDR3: TGTGCCAGCAGCTACGAGACCCAGTACTTC.

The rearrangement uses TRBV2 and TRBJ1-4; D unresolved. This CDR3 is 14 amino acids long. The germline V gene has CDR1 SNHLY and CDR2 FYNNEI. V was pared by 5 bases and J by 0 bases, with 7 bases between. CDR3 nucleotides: TGTGCCAGCAGTCAGCGTGCAACTAATGAAAAACTGTTTTTT. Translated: CASSQRATNEKLFF.

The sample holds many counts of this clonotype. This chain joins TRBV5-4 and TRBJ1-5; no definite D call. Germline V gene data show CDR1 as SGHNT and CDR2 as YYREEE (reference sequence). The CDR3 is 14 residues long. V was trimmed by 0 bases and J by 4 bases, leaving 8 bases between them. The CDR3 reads CASSLEGLNQPQHF. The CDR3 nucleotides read TGTGCCAGCAGCTTGGAGGGCTTAAATCAGCCCCAGCATTTT.

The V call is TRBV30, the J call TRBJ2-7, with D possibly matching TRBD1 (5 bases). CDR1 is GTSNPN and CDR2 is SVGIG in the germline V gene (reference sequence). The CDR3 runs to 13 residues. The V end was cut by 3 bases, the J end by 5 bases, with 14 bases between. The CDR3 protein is CAWSPQGGHEQYF. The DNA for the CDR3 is TGTGCCTGGAGCCCCCAGGGTGGACACGAGCAGTACTTC.

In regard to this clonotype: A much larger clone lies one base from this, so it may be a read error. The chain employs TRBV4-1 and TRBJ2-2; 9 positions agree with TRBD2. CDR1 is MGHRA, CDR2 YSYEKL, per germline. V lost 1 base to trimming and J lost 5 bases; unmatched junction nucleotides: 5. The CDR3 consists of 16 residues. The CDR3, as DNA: TGCGCCAGCAGCCAAGGCGGGAGGGTCCGGACCGGGGAGCTGTTTTTT. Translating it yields CASSQGGRVRTGELFF.

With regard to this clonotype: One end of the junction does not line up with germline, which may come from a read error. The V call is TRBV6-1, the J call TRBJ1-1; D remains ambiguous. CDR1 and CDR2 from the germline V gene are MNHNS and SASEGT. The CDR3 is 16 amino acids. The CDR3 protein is CASRTILAAMNTEALF. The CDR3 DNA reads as TGTGCCAGCAGAACGATTCTTGCAGCCATGAACACTGAAGCCCTCTTT.

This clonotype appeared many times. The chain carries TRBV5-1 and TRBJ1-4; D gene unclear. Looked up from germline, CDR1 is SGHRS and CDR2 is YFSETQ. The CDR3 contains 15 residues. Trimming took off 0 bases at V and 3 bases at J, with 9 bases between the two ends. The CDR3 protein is CASSLEWGANEKLFF. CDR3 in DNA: TGCGCCAGCAGCTTGGAATGGGGAGCTAATGAAAAACTGTTTTTT. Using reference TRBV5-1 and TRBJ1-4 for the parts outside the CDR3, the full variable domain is KAGVTQTPRYLIKTRGQQVTLSCSPISGHRSVSWYQQTPGQGLQFLFEYFSETQRNKGNFPGRFSGRQFSNSRSEMNVSTLELGDSALYLCASSLEWGANEKLFFGSGTQLSVL.

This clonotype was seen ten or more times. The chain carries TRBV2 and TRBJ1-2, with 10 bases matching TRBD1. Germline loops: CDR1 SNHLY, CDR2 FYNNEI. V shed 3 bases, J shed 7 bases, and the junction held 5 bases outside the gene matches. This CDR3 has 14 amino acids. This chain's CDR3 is CASSEWTGGVGYTF. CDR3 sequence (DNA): TGTGCCAGCAGTGAGTGGACAGGGGGAGTTGGCTACACCTTC.

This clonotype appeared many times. CDR3 protein: CASSGGGYEQYF. The CDR3 region has the DNA TGTGCCAGTAGTGGGGGTGGGTACGAGCAGTACTTC. V usage is TRBV19 and J usage is TRBJ2-7; D may match TRBD1 or TRBD2 (5 bases each). The germline CDR1 and CDR2 sequences are LNHDA and SQIVND (reference sequence). The germline V and J ends were trimmed by 5 bases and 4 bases, with 9 bases remaining between them. The CDR3 sequence is 12 residues long.

This CDR3 reads CASSELLTGEAFF. The DNA of the CDR3 is TGTGCCAGCAGTGAACTCTTGACAGGGGAGGCTTTCTTT. V gene TRBV2 combines with J gene TRBJ1-1; 8 nucleotides agree with TRBD1. The germline CDR1 and CDR2 sequences are SNHLY and FYNNEI. The length of the CDR3 is 13 residues. V gave up 2 bases and J gave up 11 bases; unmatched junction bases: 7.

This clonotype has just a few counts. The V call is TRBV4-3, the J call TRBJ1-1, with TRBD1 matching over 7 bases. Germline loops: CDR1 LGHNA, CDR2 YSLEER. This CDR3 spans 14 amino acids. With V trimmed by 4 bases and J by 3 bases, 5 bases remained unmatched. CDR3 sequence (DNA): TGCGCCAGCAGCCGCGGGGACAGCGACACTGAAGCTTTCTTT. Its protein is CASSRGDSDTEAFF.

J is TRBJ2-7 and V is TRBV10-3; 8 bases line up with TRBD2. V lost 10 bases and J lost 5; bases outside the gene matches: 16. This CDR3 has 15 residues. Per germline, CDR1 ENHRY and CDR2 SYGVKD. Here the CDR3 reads CASTYLAGRRNEQYF. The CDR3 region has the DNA TGTGCCAGCACTTACTTAGCGGGAAGACGCAACGAGCAGTACTTC.

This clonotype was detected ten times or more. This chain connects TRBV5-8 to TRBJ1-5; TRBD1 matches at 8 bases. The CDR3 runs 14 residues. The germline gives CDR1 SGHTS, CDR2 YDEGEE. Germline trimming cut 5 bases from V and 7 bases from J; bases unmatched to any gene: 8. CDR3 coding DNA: TGTGCCAGCAGACCGACAGGGGTGGTGCAGCCCCAGCATTTT. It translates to CASRPTGVVQPQHF.